A selection of T cell receptor beta chains follows, all from one sample in a study of CD8 T cells in ankylosing spondylitis. TCRdb reprocessed the 5' RACE reads via MiXCR and lists one record per CDR3 protein. The sample records 220,000 or so distinct CDR3 sequences, around 20% being singletons. The sequenced sample consisted of blood, either unsorted or a sorted T cell fraction (not recorded which). The receptors were sampled from a male donor with ankylosing spondylitis. The CDR3 runs from the conserved cysteine through the conserved F or W. The D gene is left open where the match is weak. Rows give clone size only sometimes, using once, few, many, or a class for an expanded clone.

d_call j_call clone_size v_call cdr3_nt cdr3_aa
TRBD2 TRBJ2-1 few TRBV7-2 TGTGCCAGCAGCGGAGATAGCGGGAGGCCTTACAATGAGCAGTTCTTC CASSGDSGRPYNEQFF
TRBD2 TRBJ2-1 few TRBV13 TGTGCCAGCAGCGCCCTCCTAGCGGGAGTTTTGGATGAGCAGTTCTTC CASSALLAGVLDEQFF
TRBD1 TRBJ1-4 NA TRBV7-9 TGTGCCAGCAGCGGGACAGGGGTCCTAACTGAGGCGGAAAAACTGTTTTTT CASSGTGVLTEAEKLFF
NA TRBJ1-1 NA TRBV7-9 TGTGCCAGCAGCTTAGCCACCTTATCCACTGAAGCTTTCTTT CASSLATLSTEAFF
TRBD1 TRBJ2-1 NA TRBV10-3 TGTGCCATCAGTGAGTCGGGACAGTGGGTCGATGAGCAGTTCTTC CAISESGQWVDEQFF
NA TRBJ2-1 few TRBV5-4 TGTGCCAGCAGCGAATTTGAAATCTCCTACAATGAGCAGTTCTTC CASSEFEISYNEQFF
NA TRBJ1-1 NA TRBV5-1 TGCGCCAGCAGCTTGGGCCATGGGGCGGGCAAGAACACTGAAGCTTTCTTT CASSLGHGAGKNTEAFF
NA TRBJ2-1 NA TRBV7-7 TGTGCCAGCAGCCCGGACTCAAGCTCCTACAATGAGCAGTTCTTC CASSPDSSSYNEQFF
NA TRBJ2-5 NA TRBV12-3/TRBV12-4 TGTGCCAGCAGAGGGAACCAAGAGACCCAGTACTTC CASRGNQETQYF
NA TRBJ1-2 NA TRBV10-3 TGTGCCACGTTCGGGGAAGTTCAAAGTGGCTACACCTTC CATFGEVQSGYTF
NA TRBJ2-5 few TRBV7-9 TGTGCCAGCACATTATTGGCACAGGATCAAGAGACCCAGTACTTC CASTLLAQDQETQYF
TRBD2 TRBJ2-1 many TRBV4-2 TGTGCCAGCAGCCAAGATACGATTTCTAGCGGCCACTCCTACAATGAGCAGTTCTTC CASSQDTISSGHSYNEQFF
TRBD1 TRBJ2-7 few TRBV7-2 TGTGCCAGCAGCTTAGACGCGGGACAGGGGGCTTACGAGCAGTACTTC CASSLDAGQGAYEQYF
NA TRBJ1-1 many TRBV4-1 TGCGCCAGCAGGGACATGAACACTGAAGCTTTCTTT CASRDMNTEAFF
NA TRBJ2-2 few TRBV6-2/TRBV6-3 TGTGCCAGCAGTTACAACCCCCCCGGCGGTGGCGGGGAGCTGTTTTTT CASSYNPPGGGGELFF
NA TRBJ2-7 many TRBV6-6 TGTGCCAGCAGTCCAACTAGTGCGAGCTCCTACGAGCAGTACTTC CASSPTSASSYEQYF
TRBD2 TRBJ2-7 NA TRBV5-1 TGCGCCAGCAGCTTGCTGGCGGGGGAGAACTACGAGCAGTACTTC CASSLLAGENYEQYF
NA TRBJ1-2 many TRBV29-1 TGCAGCGTTGAAGAGCTAGGCACTACCAACTATGGCTACACCTTC CSVEELGTTNYGYTF
TRBD2 TRBJ2-3 NA TRBV12-3/TRBV12-4 TGTGCCAGCAGTTTATCTAGCGGGAGGTACACAGATACGCAGTATTTT CASSLSSGRYTDTQYF
TRBD1 TRBJ2-1 NA TRBV20-1 TGCAGTGCTAGAGACCGGACAGGGGCTTACAATGAGCAGTTCTTC CSARDRTGAYNEQFF
NA TRBJ1-2 few TRBV4-1 TGCGCCAGCAGTCCCGGACGGCAAAACTATGGCTACACCTTC CASSPGRQNYGYTF
NA TRBJ2-7 many TRBV4-2 TGTGCCAGCAGCCAAGAGGGACTTTCCTACGAGCAGTACTTC CASSQEGLSYEQYF
NA TRBJ2-2 few TRBV11-2 TGTGCCAGCAGCACCGAACCCACCGGGGAGCTGTTTTTT CASSTEPTGELFF
TRBD2 TRBJ2-1 NA TRBV20-1 TGCAGTGCTAGACCCCCAGGGACTAGCGGGAGATTCAATGAGCAGTTCTTC CSARPPGTSGRFNEQFF
NA TRBJ2-1 NA TRBV7-9 TGTGCCAGCAGCTCCCCTCTAACTGGGGTCTACGAGCAGTTCTTC CASSSPLTGVYEQFF
TRBD1 TRBJ1-2 few TRBV3-1 TGTGCCAGCAGCCTCTCCGGGACAGGGATCAGGAATGGCTACACCTTC CASSLSGTGIRNGYTF
TRBD2 TRBJ2-2 few TRBV4-3 TGCGCCAGCAGCCCCCGCCTCGGGACTAGCGAGAACACCGGGGAGCTGTTTTTT CASSPRLGTSENTGELFF
TRBD1 TRBJ2-1 NA TRBV5-1 TGCGCCAGCAGCAAAAGACAGGGGGCTTATGAGCAGTTCTTC CASSKRQGAYEQFF
TRBD2 TRBJ2-7 many TRBV28 TGTGCCAGCAGTTTGACTTGGCGGGGGGCTAGTATTAGTTACGAGCAGTACTTC CASSLTWRGASISYEQYF
TRBD1 TRBJ2-7 NA TRBV12-3/TRBV12-4 TGTGCCAGCAGTTTAGTGGGACAGGGATGGTCCGAGCAGTACTTC CASSLVGQGWSEQYF
NA TRBJ2-1 few TRBV11-1 TGTGCCAGCAGCTCGAGCCAGGGTAATCACTACAATGAGCAGTTCTTC CASSSSQGNHYNEQFF
NA TRBJ2-3 NA TRBV9 TGTGCCAGCAGGGGACAAAACACAGATACGCAGTATTTT CASRGQNTDTQYF
NA TRBJ1-2 few TRBV5-1 TGCGCCAGCAGCACCTGGGGGGGGTCCTATGGCTACACCTTC CASSTWGGSYGYTF
NA TRBJ1-3 NA TRBV19 TGTGCCAGCCTTCCGAGCGGGGACTCTGGAAACACCATATATTTT CASLPSGDSGNTIYF
NA TRBJ2-5 NA TRBV18 TGTGCCAGCTCGTGGTCGGGGGACCAAGAGACCCAGTACTTC CASSWSGDQETQYF
TRBD1 TRBJ1-1 few TRBV5-1 TGCGCCAGCAAGGGGCCCCAGGGGGCGACGTTCACTGAAGCTTTCTTT CASKGPQGATFTEAFF
NA TRBJ2-1 NA TRBV20-1 TGCAGTGCTAGAGATCTCGGCGGGGGCTTTTACAATGAGCAGTTCTTC CSARDLGGGFYNEQFF
NA TRBJ1-6 NA TRBV4-1 TGCGCCAGCAGCCAAGATAGGTGGCATACTGTAGTCGCTTCACCCCTCCACTTT CASSQDRWHTVVASPLHF
NA TRBJ2-7 NA TRBV7-9 TGTGCCAGCGGAACAGACGCAGCTGAAGAGCAGTACTTC CASGTDAAEEQYF
NA TRBJ2-3 once TRBV7-8 TGTGCCAGCAGGAAGGATAGTGGGGGCTACACTAGCACAGATACGCAGTATTTT CASRKDSGGYTSTDTQYF
NA TRBJ1-3 NA TRBV13 TGTGCCAGCAGCTTAGGCATCTCCTCTGGAAACACCATATATTTT CASSLGISSGNTIYF
TRBD1 TRBJ1-5 few TRBV7-8 TGTGCCAGCAGCCCAGTCGCAGGGGGCGGGCAGCCCCAGCATTTT CASSPVAGGGQPQHF
NA TRBJ2-2 few TRBV20-1 TGCAGTGCTAGCGGGACTTATGGACAGTACGCCGGGGAGCTGTTTTTT CSASGTYGQYAGELFF
NA TRBJ1-5 many TRBV4-1 TGCGCCAGCAGCCAAATGGGACACGGCAATCAGCCCCAGCATTTT CASSQMGHGNQPQHF
TRBD2 TRBJ2-1 few TRBV7-8 TGTGCCAGCAGCCCAATGGGACTAGCAAATGAGCAGTTCTTC CASSPMGLANEQFF
TRBD2 TRBJ2-1 once TRBV27 TGTGCCACCCAAGCGGGAGTCTCCTACAATGAGCAGTTCTTC CATQAGVSYNEQFF
TRBD1 TRBJ2-4 NA TRBV28 TGTGCCACCCTTCTTCAGGGGGCAGCCAAAAACATTCAGTACTTC CATLLQGAAKNIQYF
TRBD2 TRBJ2-2 NA TRBV4-3 TGCGCCAGCAGCCAAGACGCTAGCGGGAAGACGAACACCGGGGAGCTGTTTTTT CASSQDASGKTNTGELFF
TRBD2 TRBJ2-1 few TRBV19 TGTGCCAGTAGTATAGTAGCGGGAGTTATTAATGAGCAGTTCTTC CASSIVAGVINEQFF
NA TRBJ2-2 NA TRBV6-5 TGTGCCAGCAGTTATTCGGGAGATAAGGGCGGGGAGCTGTTTTTT CASSYSGDKGGELFF
NA TRBJ2-5 few TRBV7-9 TGTGCCAGCACTTCTGAGCGGGTCCAAGAGACCCAGTACTTC CASTSERVQETQYF